The clone carrying this TCR beta chain has a count of ten or more. Its antigen is not known. The sample is drawn from a study of T cells in Graves' hyperthyroidism and ophthalmopathy. Study observations and caveats: Prediction of ophthalmopathy progression came a median around 6.5 months pre-onset. Blood also contained most expanded thyroid clonotypes above 0.001.

RNA transcripts gave rise to amplified TCR beta CDR3 regions. A first-round RT-PCR of the TCR CDR3 used the HTBI primer set. Each CDR3 protein is one row after TCRdb ran MiXCR on the multiplex PCR reads. The profile shows about 500,000 distinct CDR3 sequences, 40% to 55% of them singletons. Based on clinical symptoms, serum thyroxine and TRAb, thyroid ultrasound and orbital computed tomography, diagnoses were reached. There are 14 residues in the CDR3. Germline CDR1 and CDR2: SGHAT and FQNNGV. After removal of 1 base from V and 1 base from J, the junction contained 1 base not matched to a gene. Sequencing used peripheral blood or thyroid tissue (not recorded which). The TCR comes from an adult woman with Graves' disease, either hyperthyroidism or ophthalmopathy (not recorded which). This rearrangement joins TRBV11-2 to TRBJ2-7, with 7 bases lining up with TRBD2. CDR3 sequence: CASSLVSGSYEQYF. CDR3 bases: TGTGCCAGCAGCTTAGTTAGCGGGTCCTACGAGCAGTACTTC.